This T cell receptor beta chain derives from a study of T cells in localized non-small cell lung cancer (dated by TCRdb to the early 2020s). Regarding the research as a whole: The study analyzed T cell repertoires of under 250 early-stage NSCLC patients, comparing tumors and uninvolved tumor-adjacent lungs. The cohort was made up of approximately 250 treatment-naive NSCLC patients whose localized lung tumors had been resected. The mean age of the NSCLC patients was just over 65 years, with fewer than 150 men and 85 to 110 women. Here is what the overall study found, with its caveats: Uninvolved tumor-adjacent lung showed the highest T cell clonality, higher than tumor, which suggests more focused antigenic responses in the uninvolved tumor-adjacent lung. A median of approximately 53 of the top 100 tumor clones turned up in the paired uninvolved adjacent lung, and roughly 30 of those clones also ranked among the top 100 of that same adjacent lung. Since the design was exploratory, TCR variables were selected using unadjusted p-values with no false-discovery rate correction. Multi-region tumor sequencing was not performed, so intratumor heterogeneity could not be excluded. Higher T cell density in blood was associated with longer overall survival, whereas higher clonality in adjacent lung was associated with shorter survival.

At diagnosis, tumor, uninvolved tumor-adjacent lung and peripheral blood were collected and then preserved as a mix of FFPE and fresh-frozen material. For TCR repertoire profiling, the blood samples were analyzed as peripheral blood mononuclear cells. TCR beta CDR3 regions were sequenced from DNA using the immunoSEQ Assay. Per the authors' processing: To compute T cell density, TCR beta template counts were normalized to usable DNA, which was estimated by amplifying housekeeping genes. Richness was estimated with the preseqR package, extrapolating to 400,000 templates for PBMC samples and 120,000 templates for tissue samples. Clonality was taken to be one minus Pielou's evenness. Differential abundance testing on productive amino-acid clonotypes, with a minimum total count of 5 and an alpha of 0.1, was used to identify tissue-enriched TCRs. The Jaccard Index and the Morisita Overlap Index were used to measure how much the repertoires overlapped between compartments. TCR beta CDR3s were clustered by GLIPH together with public tetramer-defined viral CDR3s, and at least three viral sequences plus V-gene enrichment were required for viral motifs. Entries here come from immuneACCESS through TCRdb and include only in-frame sequences with V and J called. Some clones fail to appear in such tables; in the studies checked, an unresolved V gene covers under half of the shortfall, and the cause of the remainder is unknown. The V and J calls and clone size are taken from that table; D and trimming were inferred from the DNA. Counted in this sample were some 82,000 clones; 80% of them appeared once. About 19% of the sample lies in the top ten.

After removal of 6 bases from V and 4 bases from J, the junction retains 2 bases not matched to a gene. CDR1 and CDR2 (LNHDA, SQIVND) derive from the germline V gene (reference sequence). The CDR3 covers 15 residues, taking in both the cysteine and the phenylalanine. The DNA shown is the 45-base CDR3, in frame from base 1. As concerns this clone: Its antigen is currently not known. Within one base of it there is no much larger clone, and no base qualities were kept.

Recombination connected TRBV19 to TRBJ2-4, with 14 bases aligning to TRBD2. Sequencing used PBMCs, obtained before any cancer treatment. This receptor was obtained from a man aged 40 to 69 with stage II squamous cell lung carcinoma. DNA sequence: TGTGCCAGTAGGGGACTAGCGGGAGCTAAAAACATTCAGTACTTC. The resulting protein is CASRGLAGAKNIQYF.